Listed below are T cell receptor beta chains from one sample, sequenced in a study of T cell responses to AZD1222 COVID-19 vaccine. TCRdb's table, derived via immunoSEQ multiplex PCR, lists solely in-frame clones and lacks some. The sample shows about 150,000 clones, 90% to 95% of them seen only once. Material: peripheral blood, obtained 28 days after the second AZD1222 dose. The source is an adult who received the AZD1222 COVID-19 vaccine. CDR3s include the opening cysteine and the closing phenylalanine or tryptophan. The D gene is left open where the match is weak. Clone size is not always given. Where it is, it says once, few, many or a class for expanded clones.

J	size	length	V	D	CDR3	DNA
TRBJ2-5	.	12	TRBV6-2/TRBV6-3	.	CASSGTKDTQYF	TGTGCCAGCAGTGGAACAAAAGATACCCAGTACTTC
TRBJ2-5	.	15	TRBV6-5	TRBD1	CASSLGQPLRETQYF	TGTGCCAGCAGTCTGGGACAGCCCCTCAGGGAGACCCAGTACTTC
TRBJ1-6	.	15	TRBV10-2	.	CASSEAQSYNSPLHF	TGCGCCAGCAGTGAGGCCCAGAGCTATAATTCACCCCTCCACTTT
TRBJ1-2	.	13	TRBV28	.	CASSLRSRGGYTF	TGTGCCAGCAGTTTAAGATCCCGGGGAGGCTACACCTTC
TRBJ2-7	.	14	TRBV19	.	CASSSVSPLYEQYF	TGTGCCAGTAGTTCGGTTTCGCCCCTCTACGAGCAGTACTTC
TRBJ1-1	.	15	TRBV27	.	CASSFGGGANTEAFF	TGTGCCAGCAGTTTTGGGGGAGGAGCGAACACTGAAGCTTTCTTT
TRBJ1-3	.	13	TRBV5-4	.	CASSLGWGNTIYF	TGTGCCAGCAGCTTGGGATGGGGAAACACCATATATTTT
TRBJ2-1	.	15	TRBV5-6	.	CASSLVMARYNEQFF	TGTGCCAGCAGCTTGGTCATGGCGCGTTACAATGAGCAGTTCTTC
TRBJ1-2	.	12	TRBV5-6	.	CASRGRNYGYTF	TGTGCCAGCAGGGGCCGCAACTATGGCTACACCTTC
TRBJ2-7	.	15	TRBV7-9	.	CASSFPGRSAYEQYF	TGTGCCAGCAGCTTCCCGGGACGATCAGCCTACGAGCAGTACTTC
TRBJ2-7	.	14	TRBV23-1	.	CASSQSKRTYEQYF	TGCGCCAGCAGTCAATCGAAACGGACTTACGAGCAGTACTTC
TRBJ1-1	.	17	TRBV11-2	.	CASSATGRGGRNTEAFF	TGTGCCAGCAGCGCCACAGGGAGGGGGGGACGAAACACTGAAGCTTTCTTT
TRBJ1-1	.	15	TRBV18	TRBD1	CASSLRDRDLTEAFF	TGTGCCAGCTCACTTCGCGACAGGGACCTCACTGAAGCTTTCTTT
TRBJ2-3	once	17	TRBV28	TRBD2	CASSLSGTSGGTDTQYF	TGTGCCAGCAGTTTATCGGGGACTAGCGGCGGCACAGATACGCAGTATTTT
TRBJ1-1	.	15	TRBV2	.	CARGGEQTSQTEAFF	TGTGCCAGAGGGGGGGAACAAACCAGTCAGACTGAAGCTTTCTTT
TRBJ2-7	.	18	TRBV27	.	CASSFTHEGGLSSYEQYF	TGTGCCAGCAGTTTCACCCACGAGGGGGGCCTCAGCTCCTACGAGCAGTACTTC
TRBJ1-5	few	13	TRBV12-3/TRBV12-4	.	CASSLRVDQPQHF	TGTGCCAGCAGTTTGAGGGTTGATCAGCCCCAGCATTTT
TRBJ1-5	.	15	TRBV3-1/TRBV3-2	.	CASSQGGTSNQPQHF	TGTGCCAGCAGCCAAGGTGGCACTAGCAATCAGCCCCAGCATTTT
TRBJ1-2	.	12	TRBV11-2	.	CASSPLTGGYTF	TGTGCCAGCAGCCCTCTCACGGGCGGCTACACCTTC
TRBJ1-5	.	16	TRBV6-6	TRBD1	CASSYRTGRLDQPQHF	TGTGCCAGCAGTTACCGGACAGGGAGACTCGATCAGCCCCAGCATTTT
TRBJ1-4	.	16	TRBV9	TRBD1	CASSVAGGEFNEKLFF	TGTGCCAGCAGCGTAGCAGGGGGCGAATTTAATGAAAAACTGTTTTTT
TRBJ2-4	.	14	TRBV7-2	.	CASSPRGGENIQYF	TGTGCCAGCAGCCCGCGGGGTGGGGAAAACATTCAGTACTTC
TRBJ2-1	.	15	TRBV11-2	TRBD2	CASSLVAGGYNEQFF	TGTGCCAGCAGCTTAGTAGCGGGGGGTTACAATGAGCAGTTCTTC
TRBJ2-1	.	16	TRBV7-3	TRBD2	CASSSLAGAPYNEQFF	TGTGCCAGCAGCTCACTAGCGGGAGCGCCCTACAATGAGCAGTTCTTC
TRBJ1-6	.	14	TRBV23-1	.	CASGLQGYNSPLHF	TGCGCCAGCGGCCTTCAAGGGTATAATTCACCCCTCCACTTT
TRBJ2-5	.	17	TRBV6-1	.	CASSAYLRVGSVETQYF	TGTGCCAGCAGTGCATACCTCCGGGTTGGCAGTGTTGAGACCCAGTACTTC
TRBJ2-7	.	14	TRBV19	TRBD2	CASSSGTKPYEQYF	TGTGCCAGTAGTTCCGGGACTAAACCCTACGAGCAGTACTTC
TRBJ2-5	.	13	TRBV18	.	CASSRDIQETQYF	TGTGCCAGCTCACGGGACATCCAAGAGACCCAGTACTTC
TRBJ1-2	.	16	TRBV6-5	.	CASSYSSTGPNYGYTF	TGTGCCAGCAGTTACTCGTCCACAGGGCCCAACTATGGCTACACCTTC
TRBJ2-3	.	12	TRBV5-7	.	CASSPDGRTQYF	TGTGCCAGCAGTCCGGACGGCCGTACGCAGTATTTT
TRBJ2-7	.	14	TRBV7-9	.	CASSLAGPGDEQYF	TGTGCCAGCAGCTTAGCCGGGCCAGGGGACGAGCAGTACTTC
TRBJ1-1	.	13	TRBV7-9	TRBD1	CASKGQPYTEAFF	TGTGCCAGCAAGGGACAGCCCTACACTGAAGCTTTCTTT
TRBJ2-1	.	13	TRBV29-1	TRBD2	CSAAAGVSYEQFF	TGCAGCGCCGCAGCGGGAGTTAGTTATGAGCAGTTCTTC
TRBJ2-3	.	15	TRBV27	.	CASSLWRGATDTQYF	TGTGCCAGCAGTTTGTGGAGGGGTGCCACAGATACGCAGTATTTT
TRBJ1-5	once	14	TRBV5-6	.	CASSLWGHPWPQHF	TGTGCCAGCAGCTTGTGGGGGCACCCCTGGCCCCAGCATTTT
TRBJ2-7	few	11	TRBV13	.	CASSSQYEQYF	TGTGCCAGCAGCTCCCAATACGAGCAGTACTTC
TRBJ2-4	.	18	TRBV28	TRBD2	CASSLGNLAGGLQNIQYF	TGTGCCAGCAGTCTCGGAAATCTAGCGGGAGGGCTTCAAAACATTCAGTACTTC
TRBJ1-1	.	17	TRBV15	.	CATSRHWGDSLNTEAFF	TGTGCCACCAGCAGACATTGGGGGGATTCCCTGAACACTGAAGCTTTCTTT
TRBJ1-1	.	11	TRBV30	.	CAWSKGPEAFF	TGTGCCTGGAGTAAGGGACCCGAAGCTTTCTTT
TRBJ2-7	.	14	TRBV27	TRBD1	CASSLRQGAYEQYF	TGTGCCAGCAGTTTAAGGCAGGGGGCGTACGAGCAGTACTTC
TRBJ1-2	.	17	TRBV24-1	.	CATSDSRAGTEYYGYTF	TGTGCCACCAGTGACAGTAGGGCTGGGACTGAATACTATGGCTACACCTTC
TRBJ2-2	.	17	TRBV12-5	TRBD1	CASGLVTGQGPTGELFF	TGTGCTAGTGGTTTGGTTACGGGACAGGGCCCCACCGGGGAGCTGTTTTTT
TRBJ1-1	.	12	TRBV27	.	CASSPGPYEAFF	TGTGCCAGCAGCCCAGGCCCTTATGAAGCTTTCTTT
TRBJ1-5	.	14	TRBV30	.	CAWSAREGYQPQHF	TGTGCCTGGAGTGCAAGAGAAGGGTATCAGCCCCAGCATTTT
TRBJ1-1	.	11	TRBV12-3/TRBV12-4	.	CAGGSNTEAFF	TGTGCCGGGGGGTCCAACACTGAAGCTTTCTTT
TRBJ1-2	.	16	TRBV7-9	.	CASSSSGGDLAYGYTF	TGTGCCAGCAGCTCAAGCGGGGGAGATCTAGCCTATGGCTACACCTTC
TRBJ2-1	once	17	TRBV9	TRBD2	CASSLRLAASSYNEQFF	TGTGCCAGCAGCCTAAGACTAGCGGCGAGCTCCTACAATGAGCAGTTCTTC